Listed below are T cell receptor beta chains from one sample, sequenced in a study of blood T cells in healthy people across ages. Each CDR3 protein gets one entry after TCRdb re-called the 5' RACE reads with MiXCR. The data show 1.5 million to 1.8 million distinct CDR3 sequences, with 42% seen just once and about 4% held by the top ten. Sequencing was carried out using blood. The receptors shown here come from a woman aged 18-29 years in good health. CDR3s include the opening cysteine and the closing phenylalanine or tryptophan. Each record gives: clone size, D gene, V gene, J gene, CDR3 DNA, CDR3 protein. The D gene is left open where the match is weak. Clone size is given for some rows only: seen once, a few or many times, or a class if the clone is expanded.

>.|TRBD2|TRBV24-1|TRBJ2-3
TGTGCCACCAGTGATCCCGGGACTAGCGGGATAATAGATACGCAGTATTTT
CATSDPGTSGIIDTQYF
>.|.|TRBV4-3|TRBJ1-2
TGCGCCAGCAACCAATCGGCAGGGTACTATGGCTACACCTTC
CASNQSAGYYGYTF
>.|.|TRBV20-1|TRBJ2-7
TGCAGTGCACATACCGGGACGGCCTCCTACGAGCAGTACTTC
CSAHTGTASYEQYF
>few|TRBD2|TRBV7-8|TRBJ2-1
TGTGCCAGCAGCTTAGGGACTAGCGGGAGGGGTACGAATGAGCAGTTCTTC
CASSLGTSGRGTNEQFF
>.|TRBD2|TRBV24-1|TRBJ2-2
TGTGCCACCAGTGAGCTAGCGGGAGACACCGGGGAGCTGTTTTTT
CATSELAGDTGELFF
>many|.|TRBV20-1|TRBJ1-2
TGCAGTGCTAGAGGGAACTCCGGGGCGTTCTATGGCTACACCTTC
CSARGNSGAFYGYTF
>.|.|TRBV21-1|TRBJ1-1
TGTGCCGGCTCTCAGGCGTCGAACACTGAAGCTTTCTTT
CAGSQASNTEAFF
>many|.|TRBV9|TRBJ1-2
TGTGCCAGCAGCGTCCGCGGCTCCTATGGCTACACCTTC
CASSVRGSYGYTF
>.|.|TRBV12-3/TRBV12-4|TRBJ2-2
TGTGCCAGCGAGCCCGCCCGGGACAAAAACACCGGGGAGCTGTTTTTT
CASEPARDKNTGELFF
>few|.|TRBV7-2|TRBJ2-3
TGTGCCAGCAGGATAGGGGATACGCAGTATTTT
CASRIGDTQYF
>few|TRBD1|TRBV6-6|TRBJ2-1
TGTGCCAGCAGTTACGGACAGGCGGCCTACAATGAGCAGTTCTTC
CASSYGQAAYNEQFF
>.|.|TRBV27|TRBJ2-4
TGTGCCAGCAGTTTTCAGGGCTACAATGAGCAGTACTTC
CASSFQGYNEQYF
>once|TRBD2|TRBV10-3|TRBJ2-5
TGTGCCATCAGTGAGTTCTCAGCGGGAGTGTATGAGCAGTACTTC
CAISEFSAGVYEQYF
>.|.|TRBV6-2/TRBV6-3|TRBJ2-3
TGTGCCAGCAGCCCCTACGGCACAGATACGCAGTATTTT
CASSPYGTDTQYF
>.|.|TRBV29-1|TRBJ1-1
TGCAGCGCTGAAGGCTTGCCTATGAACACTGAAGCTTTCTTT
CSAEGLPMNTEAFF